These 18 T cell receptor beta chains came from one sample sequenced in a study of CD8+ T cells in alopecia areata. RNA extraction and reverse transcription yielded cDNA as sequencing template. Only in-frame clones appear in the TCRdb table, and some are missing; sequencing was by immunoSEQ multiplex PCR. The sample includes about 120,000 clones, roughly 60% of them seen just once. Noted treatment: oral pan-JAK inhibitor, 5-10 mg twice daily. The sequenced sample was CD8+ T cells sorted from blood, obtained at week 4, from a patient treated with tofacitinib. The receptors derive from a human donor with alopecia areata.

The genes are TRBV30 and TRBJ2-1; 13 bases fit TRBD2. V trimming: 0 bases; J trimming: 10 bases; junction bases outside the gene matches: 3. Per the germline V gene, CDR1 is GTSNPN and CDR2 is SVGIG (reference sequence). CDR3 length equals 14 residues. DNA of the CDR3: TGTGCCTGGAGTGTAACTAGCGGGGGGGAAGAGCAGTTCTTC. This encodes CAWSVTSGGEEQFF.

This clone was seen only a few times. This CDR3 is CASSHEGQGIYEQYF. CDR3 in DNA: TGCGCCAGCAGCCATGAGGGACAGGGGATCTACGAGCAGTACTTC. The genes are TRBV4-1 and TRBJ2-7, with 10 positions matching TRBD1. Germline CDR1 reads MGHRA; CDR2 reads YSYEKL. The CDR3 totals 15 residues. The trim removed 3 bases at V and 3 bases at J, leaving 5 bases unmatched.

This chain joins TRBV28 and TRBJ2-1; D is uncertain. This CDR3 spans 15 amino acids. Trimming pared 6 bases from V and 0 bases from J, leaving 12 bases between. Germline V gives CDR1 MDHEN, CDR2 SYDVKM. The CDR3 protein is CASSLDSSSYNEQFF. CDR3 coding DNA: TGTGCCAGCAGCCTCGACTCGAGCTCCTACAATGAGCAGTTCTTC.

In this sample, this clone turned up a few times. The V call is TRBV29-1, the J call TRBJ2-7; 8 bases match TRBD1. The V gene end was trimmed by 5 bases and the J gene end by 2 bases; junction bases not matched to a gene: 8. CDR3 length equals 14 residues. CDR1 is SQVTM and CDR2 is ANQGSEA in the germline V gene. The CDR3 protein is CSVHGQGSAYEQYF. The CDR3 DNA follows: TGCAGCGTTCACGGACAGGGAAGCGCCTACGAGCAGTACTTC.

J is TRBJ2-3 and V is TRBV9; the D is unclear. Germline V lookup: CDR1 SGDLS, CDR2 YYNGEE. CDR3 length: 12 amino acids. Trimming removed 4 bases at V and 5 bases at J, with 8 bases between. The CDR3 DNA follows: TGTGCCAGCAGCCCCTGGGGAGATACGCAGTATTTT. This sequence encodes CASSPWGDTQYF.

The V and J genes are TRBV23-1 and TRBJ2-1; the D is unclear. TRBV23-1 is treated as an ORF (open reading frame) with a function not yet certain. Trimming shortened V by 1 base and J by 5 bases, and 6 bases separated the two germline ends. The CDR3 totals 13 residues. CDR3 sequence: CASSQFRNNEQFF. The CDR3 region has the DNA TGCGCCAGCAGTCAATTTAGAAACAATGAGCAGTTCTTC.

The chain carries TRBV28 and TRBJ2-3; TRBD1 is a possible D gene (5 bases). CDR1 and CDR2 from the germline V gene are MDHEN and SYDVKM. This CDR3 is 18 amino acids long. V was pared by 6 bases and J by 2 bases, with 24 bases between. CDR3 sequence (DNA): TGTGCCAGCAGCCTCTCGAAGATCAGGGAATACCACACAGATACGCAGTATTTT. Protein product: CASSLSKIREYHTDTQYF.

This chain joins TRBV28 and TRBJ2-5, with no clear D. Trimming left V 6 bases short and J 5 bases short, with 4 bases between. The CDR3 length is 10 residues. The germline gives CDR1 MDHEN, CDR2 SYDVKM. The chain's CDR3 is CASSRETQYF. The CDR3, as DNA: TGTGCCAGCAGCCGGGAGACCCAGTACTTC.

The gene calls are TRBV6-1 and TRBJ1-2, with TRBD1 matching over 8 bases. CDR3 length: 15 residues. CDR1 MNHNS and CDR2 SASEGT come from the germline V gene. J gave up 11 bases and V 0 bases, and 11 bases lay outside the gene matches. CDR3 bases: TGTGCCAGCAGTGAAGCCATAGGACAGGGAAGAACTTACACCTTC. Its protein is CASSEAIGQGRTYTF.

The chain employs TRBV5-1 and TRBJ1-1; 10 bases line up with TRBD1. CDR1 is SGHRS and CDR2 is YFSETQ in the germline V gene. The CDR3 runs 15 residues. J gave up 6 bases and V 4 bases, and 9 bases lay outside the gene matches. CDR3 sequence reads: CASSREGQGFAEAFF. DNA of the CDR3: TGCGCCAGCAGCAGAGAGGGACAGGGGTTCGCTGAAGCTTTCTTT. Supplemented by reference TRBV5-1 and TRBJ1-1, the full variable domain reads KAGVTQTPRYLIKTRGQQVTLSCSPISGHRSVSWYQQTPGQGLQFLFEYFSETQRNKGNFPGRFSGRQFSNSRSEMNVSTLELGDSALYLCASSREGQGFAEAFFGQGTRLTVV.

The chain is built from TRBV11-1 and TRBJ2-7; D unresolved. Trimming shortened V by 2 bases and J by 4 bases, and 6 bases separated the two germline ends. The CDR3 sequence is 12 residues long. Germline V CDR1 and CDR2: SGHAT, FQDESV (reference sequence). DNA of the CDR3: TGTGCCAGCAGCTTAATCGAATACGAGCAGTACTTC. Translating it yields CASSLIEYEQYF.

The V and J genes are TRBV29-1 and TRBJ1-3; D unresolved. In germline, CDR1 is SQVTM, CDR2 ANQGSEA. This CDR3 spans 13 amino acids. The V gene lost 3 bases and the J gene lost 4 bases, with 10 bases spanning the gap. This CDR3 reads CSVESDTGNTIYF. CDR3 sequence (DNA): TGCAGCGTTGAGTCGGATACCGGAAACACCATATATTTT.

This clone has only a few counts. The genes are TRBV5-1 and TRBJ2-1; 8 bases fit TRBD1. The germline gives CDR1 SGHRS, CDR2 YFSETQ. With V trimmed by 1 base and J by 8 bases, 14 bases remained unmatched. This CDR3 has 17 amino acids. The CDR3 here is CASSLFFDRGLRDEQFF. CDR3 bases: TGCGCCAGCAGCTTGTTCTTTGACAGGGGACTCAGGGATGAGCAGTTCTTC.

The genes are TRBV30 and TRBJ1-2; perhaps TRBD1 as D (5 bases). The CDR3 is 12 amino acids. Germline CDR1 GTSNPN, CDR2 SVGIG (reference sequence). The V end lost 3 bases, the J end lost 6 bases, and 11 bases lay between the germline ends. The CDR3 sequence is CAWRTRVDGYTF. CDR3 nucleotides: TGTGCCTGGAGGACCAGGGTGGATGGCTACACCTTC.

The gene calls are TRBV5-1 and TRBJ2-7, with a possible D match to TRBD1 (5 bases). The germline CDR1 and CDR2 sequences are SGHRS and YFSETQ. Trimming left V 0 bases short and J 3 bases short, with 13 bases between. This CDR3 contains 15 residues. CDR3 in amino acids: CASSLESGIGYEQYF. CDR3 in DNA: TGCGCCAGCAGCTTGGAATCAGGGATCGGCTACGAGCAGTACTTC.

Notes on this clone: The sample holds other DNA sequences that translate to the same CDR3. This chain links TRBV4-2 with TRBJ2-5, with a tentative D call TRBD2 (5 bases). The CDR3 totals 13 residues. With 0 bases removed from V and 5 bases from J, the gap between germline ends came to 7 bases. From germline, CDR1 is LGHNA and CDR2 YNFKEQ. CDR3 DNA sequence: TGTGCCAGCAGCCAAGATGGCGGGGAGACCCAGTACTTC. Translation gives CASSQDGGETQYF.

This clone was seen more than once but under ten times. The rearrangement links TRBV29-1 to TRBJ2-2; perhaps TRBD2 as D (5 bases). With 6 bases removed from V and 4 bases from J, the gap between germline ends came to 9 bases. The CDR3 is 12 amino acids. Per germline, CDR1 SQVTM and CDR2 ANQGSEA. CDR3 bases: TGCAGCGTCGGACTTGGCACCGGGGAGCTGTTTTTT. This codes for CSVGLGTGELFF.

The V gene is TRBV27, the J gene TRBJ2-7, with D perhaps TRBD1 (6 bases). The CDR3 runs to 13 residues. Looked up from germline, CDR1 is MNHEY and CDR2 is SMNVEV (reference sequence). The ends were cut back, 3 bases at V and 3 bases at J, with 9 bases in the middle. In DNA, the CDR3 is TGTGCCAGCAGTTTCGGGGACATCTACGAGCAGTACTTC. It is translated as CASSFGDIYEQYF.